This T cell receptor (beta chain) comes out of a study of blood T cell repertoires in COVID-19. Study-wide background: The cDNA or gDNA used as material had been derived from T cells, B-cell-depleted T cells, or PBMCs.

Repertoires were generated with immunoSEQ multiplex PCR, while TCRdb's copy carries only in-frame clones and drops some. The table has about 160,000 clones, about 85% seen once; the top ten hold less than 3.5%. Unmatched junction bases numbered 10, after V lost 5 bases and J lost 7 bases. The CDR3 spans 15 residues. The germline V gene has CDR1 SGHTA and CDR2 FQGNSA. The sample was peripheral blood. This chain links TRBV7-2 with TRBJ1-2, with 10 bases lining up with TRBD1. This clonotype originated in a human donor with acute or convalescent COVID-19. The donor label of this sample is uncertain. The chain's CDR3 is CASSPRQGARSGYTF. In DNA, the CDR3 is TGTGCCAGCAGCCCTCGACAGGGGGCGCGGAGTGGCTACACCTTC.